This T cell receptor (beta chain) was captured in a study of ipilimumab plus nivolumab after autologous stem cell transplantation. Study-wide points: Per the authors, repertoire, Treg and microbiota data justify further study.

Starting 14 to 28 days after autologous transplant, ipilimumab 1 mg/kg was given. Patients received nivolumab 3 mg/kg at weeks 1, 4, 7, 10, then fortnightly to week 26. The repertoire was sequenced with immunoSEQ multiplex PCR; TCRdb's copy has only in-frame clones and lacks some. The sample has about 10,000 clones; about 72% are singletons. Germline CDR1 reads MNHEY; CDR2 reads SVGAGI. The CDR3 loop spans 13 amino acids. The germline V and J ends were trimmed by 6 bases and 4 bases, with 12 bases remaining between them. About this clone itself: Its antigen is not known.

The input for sequencing was PBMCs, taken in a trial of ipilimumab plus nivolumab as post-transplant consolidation. This sequence was found in a female donor with multiple myeloma. The V call is TRBV6-5, the J call TRBJ1-2, with a possible D match to TRBD1 (5 bases). For the CDR3, the DNA is TGTGCCAGCAGACCCCAGGGCGGCTATGGCTACACCTTC. It yields the protein CASRPQGGYGYTF.